This T cell receptor beta chain was recorded in a study of blood T cell repertoires in COVID-19. Study background: Samples of COVID-19 (acute and convalescent) were obtained from the United States, Italy and Spain. PBMCs, B-cell-depleted T cells, or T cells provided the cDNA or gDNA that made up the material.

Produced via immunoSEQ multiplex PCR; TCRdb's table is partial and in-frame only. The sample holds some 240,000 clones, 80% to 90% seen once. CDR1 and CDR2 (germline): MNHGY, SVAAGI. V lost 6 bases and J 5 bases, leaving 26 bases between the germline ends. The CDR3 extends over 17 amino acids. Residents of approximately 25 US areas, aged about 18 to 95 years, made up the participants. Allocation to cohorts depended on clinical history reported by the participants. The rearrangement joins TRBV6-9 to TRBJ2-7, with unresolved D. The source of this sequence is a young man with acute COVID-19. Sequences were obtained from PBMCs or T cells enriched from blood (not recorded which). CDR3 sequence: CASRLKERRAHFDEQYV. CDR3 sequence (DNA): TGTGCCAGCAGGTTGAAGGAGAGACGCGCACATTTCGACGAGCAGTACGTC.